One sample yielded the 30 T cell receptor beta chains listed below, sequenced in a study of ipilimumab plus nivolumab after autologous stem cell transplantation. Data came from immunoSEQ multiplex PCR; TCRdb stores just in-frame clones and leaves some out. The sample has 84,000 or so clones, 83% seen once; the top ten hold around 2%. The sample in question was PBMCs, obtained in a trial of ipilimumab plus nivolumab as post-transplant consolidation. These receptors originate from a male donor with diffuse large B-cell lymphoma.

CDR3 sequence (DNA): TGTGCCAGCAGCCCGGGACAGGGGGTATCACCCCTCCACTTT. It encodes CASSPGQGVSPLHF. The gene calls are TRBV7-2 and TRBJ1-6; 11 bases match TRBD1. V lost 5 bases, J lost 10 bases, and 4 bases stayed unmatched. The germline V gene encodes CDR1 SGHTA and CDR2 FQGNSA. The CDR3 loop spans 14 amino acids. The whole variable domain, remainder taken from reference TRBV7-2 and TRBJ1-6, is GAGVSQSPSNKVTEKGKDVELRCDPISGHTALYWYRQSLGQGLEFLIYFQGNSAPDKSGLPSDRFSAERTGGSVSTLTIQRTQQEDSAVYLCASSPGQGVSPLHFGNGTRLTVT.

The J gene is TRBJ2-2, the V gene TRBV2; a possible D gene is TRBD1 (6 bases). V gave up 7 bases and J gave up 6 bases, with 12 bases separating them. Germline CDR1 SNHLY, CDR2 FYNNEI. The CDR3 is 13 amino acids. The chain's CDR3 is CASNLQGAGELFF. CDR3 nucleotides: TGTGCCAGCAATTTACAGGGTGCCGGGGAGCTGTTTTTT.

The chain has TRBV6-5 and TRBJ2-1; maybe TRBD2 (5 bases). The CDR3 runs to 14 residues. The germline CDR1 and CDR2 sequences are MNHEY and SVGAGI. The V gene lost 2 bases and the J gene lost 10 bases, with 15 bases spanning the gap. This CDR3 is CASSYPGPRREQFF. The CDR3 DNA reads TGTGCCAGCAGTTACCCGGGTCCTCGGAGGGAGCAGTTCTTC.

V usage is TRBV14 and J usage is TRBJ2-2, with unresolved D. Trimming took 4 bases from V and 3 from J, leaving 21 bases between them. CDR1 SGHDN and CDR2 FVKESK come from the germline V gene. CDR3 length equals 18 residues. The CDR3: CASSLQSRSWLYTGELFF. CDR3 bases: TGTGCCAGCAGCCTCCAGAGTCGATCGTGGTTGTACACCGGGGAGCTGTTTTTT. The complete variable domain, with remaining parts taken from reference TRBV14 and TRBJ2-2, reads EAGVTQFPSHSVIEKGQTVTLRCDPISGHDNLYWYRRVMGKEIKFLLHFVKESKQDESGMPNNRFLAERTGGTYSTLKVQPAELEDSGVYFCASSLQSRSWLYTGELFFGEGSRLTVL.

The V gene is TRBV5-6, the J gene TRBJ1-6; 9 bases fit TRBD1. CDR3 size: 15 residues. Germline V CDR1 and CDR2: SGHDT, YYEEEE. Germline trimming cut 3 bases from V and 9 bases from J; bases unmatched to any gene: 7. CDR3: CASSYRGQGTSPLHF. In DNA, the CDR3 is TGTGCCAGCAGCTATCGCGGACAGGGGACTTCACCCCTCCACTTT. Based on the CDR3 plus reference TRBV5-6 and TRBJ1-6, the full variable domain is DAGVTQSPTHLIKTRGQQVTLRCSPKSGHDTVSWYQQALGQGPQFIFQYYEEEERQRGNFPDRFSGHQFPNYSSELNVNALLLGDSALYLCASSYRGQGTSPLHFGNGTRLTVT.

V gene TRBV2 combines with J gene TRBJ1-2, with 7 bases that match TRBD1. Germline V gene data show CDR1 as SNHLY and CDR2 as FYNNEI. J gave up 5 bases and V 6 bases, and 9 bases lay outside the gene matches. The CDR3 is 14 residues long. CDR3 nucleotide sequence: TGTGCCAGCAGAGGCCAACAGGGGAGGTATGGCTACACCTTC. The encoded protein is CASRGQQGRYGYTF.

The J gene is TRBJ2-1, the V gene TRBV18, with D perhaps being TRBD1 or TRBD2 (5 bases each). CDR1 and CDR2 (germline): KGHSH, LQKENI. The CDR3 contains 14 residues. The ends were cut back, 2 bases at V and 7 bases at J, with 12 bases in the middle. CDR3 in amino acids: CASSPGQGENEQFF. In DNA, the CDR3 is TGTGCCAGCTCACCAGGCCAGGGAGAGAATGAGCAGTTCTTC.

The J gene is TRBJ1-2, the V gene TRBV9; 7 nucleotides line up with TRBD1. CDR1 is SGDLS, CDR2 YYNGEE, per germline. This CDR3 contains 13 residues. The ends lost 3 bases at V and 7 bases at J; junction bases unmatched: 6. CDR3 region: CASSGTGESGYTF. The CDR3 DNA follows: TGTGCCAGCAGCGGTACAGGGGAGAGTGGCTACACCTTC.

This clone came up once. The V and J genes are TRBV18 and TRBJ1-1; 11 bases are shared with TRBD1. Germline CDR1 and CDR2: KGHSH and LQKENI. The CDR3 sequence is 18 residues long. The V and J ends lost 3 bases and 1 base, in that order; junction bases with no gene match: 10. Written as DNA, the CDR3 is TGTGCCAGCTCACCCACCGGGACAGGGGGTATGTGGAACACTGAAGCTTTCTTT. Its protein is CASSPTGTGGMWNTEAFF.

The chain joins TRBV6-6 to TRBJ2-1; D gene ambiguous. The CDR3 length is 14 residues. V lost 7 bases to trimming and J lost 6 bases, with 16 bases between them. Germline CDR1 MNHNY, CDR2 SVGAGI (reference sequence). CDR3 nucleotides: TGTGCCAGCAACAAAAAGGGTGTTGGCAATGAGCAGTTCTTC. Protein: CASNKKGVGNEQFF.

The CDR3 DNA reads as TGCGCCAGCAGCCAAGATATTAGGCGGGGTTACTCCTACGAGCAGTACTTC. Translated, it gives CASSQDIRRGYSYEQYF. The chain couples TRBV4-1 to TRBJ2-7; a possible D gene is TRBD2 (6 bases). Per germline, CDR1 MGHRA and CDR2 YSYEKL. V was pared by 0 bases and J by 0 bases, with 15 bases between. This CDR3 contains 17 residues.

V gene TRBV4-1 combines with J gene TRBJ2-7; 10 nucleotides match TRBD2. After removal of 1 base from V and 2 bases from J, the junction contained 2 bases not matched to a gene. In germline, CDR1 is MGHRA, CDR2 YSYEKL. The CDR3 loop spans 15 amino acids. CDR3: CASSQGGLAPYEQYF. As DNA, the CDR3 is TGCGCCAGCAGCCAAGGGGGACTAGCGCCCTACGAGCAGTACTTC.

This clone was recorded a few times. Here the CDR3 reads CASSEWRTDRGSPLHF. In DNA, the CDR3 is TGTGCCAGCAGCGAATGGCGGACAGATAGGGGTTCACCCCTCCACTTT. J is TRBJ1-6 and V is TRBV5-4, with a possible D match to TRBD1 (6 bases). V was clipped by 4 bases and J by 9 bases, with 20 bases between them. Germline lookup yields CDR1 SGHNT and CDR2 YYREEE (reference sequence). The CDR3 covers 16 residues.

The J gene is TRBJ1-1, the V gene TRBV6-1, with no clear D. Looked up from germline, CDR1 is MNHNS and CDR2 is SASEGT. Trimming cost V 7 bases and J 8 bases, with 23 bases left between them. The CDR3 loop spans 15 amino acids. CDR3: CASTPPRSYVTEAFF. CDR3 sequence (DNA): TGTGCCAGCACTCCGCCCCGGTCCTACGTGACGGAAGCTTTCTTT.

V is TRBV23-1 and J is TRBJ1-1; D ambiguous. TRBV23-1 is annotated as an ORF whose role is uncertain. The CDR3 consists of 15 residues. The V gene lost 6 bases and the J gene lost 2 bases, with 16 bases spanning the gap. The CDR3: CASRYPRTVNTEAFF. The CDR3 DNA is TGCGCCAGCAGGTATCCGCGGACTGTAAACACTGAAGCTTTCTTT.

The chain recombines TRBV6-5 with TRBJ1-1; 10 positions agree with TRBD1. Losses at the gene ends were 4 bases for V and 5 bases for J; bases not matched to a gene: 7. Germline CDR1 is MNHEY and CDR2 is SVGAGI. The CDR3 runs 15 residues. The CDR3 coding sequence is TGTGCCAGCAGTTTAGGGGACAGGGGAAGGACTGAAGCTTTCTTT. Residues: CASSLGDRGRTEAFF.

The chain uses TRBV19 and TRBJ1-1; no clear D gene. With 7 bases removed from V and 0 bases from J, the gap between germline ends came to 9 bases. The CDR3 is 13 amino acids. Per germline, CDR1 LNHDA and CDR2 SQIVND (reference sequence). CDR3: CASIDHLNTEAFF. The CDR3 nucleotides are TGTGCCAGTATCGACCATCTGAACACTGAAGCTTTCTTT.

The chain uses TRBV5-1 and TRBJ1-2, with D unresolved. Between the trimmed V and J ends, which lost 0 bases and 6 bases, there was a span of 12 bases. This CDR3 has 14 amino acids. Germline V gene data show CDR1 as SGHRS and CDR2 as YFSETQ. The CDR3 sequence is CASSLDARRDGYTF. The DNA of the CDR3 is TGCGCCAGCAGCTTGGACGCCAGGCGGGATGGCTACACCTTC.

This chain connects TRBV10-3 to TRBJ2-5; weak D call: TRBD1 (6 bases). Deletions cut 10 bases from V and 0 bases from J, with 12 bases between. The germline V gene has CDR1 ENHRY and CDR2 SYGVKD. This CDR3 contains 13 residues. The CDR3 DNA follows: TGTGCCACCCGGACAGCGGACCAAGAGACCCAGTACTTC. This codes for CATRTADQETQYF.

The J gene is TRBJ1-2, the V gene TRBV6-1; 7 bases are a match to TRBD1. The CDR3 spans 15 residues. CDR1 MNHNS and CDR2 SASEGT come from the germline V gene. The junction had 6 bases not matched to a gene; V was cut back by 1 base and J by 4 bases. CDR3 bases: TGTGCCAGCAGTGAAGATAAAGGGACAGTCTATGGCTACACCTTC. This encodes CASSEDKGTVYGYTF.

This clone was picked up one time. The chain has TRBV18 and TRBJ1-3; a weak D match, TRBD1 (5 bases). V was trimmed by 6 bases and J by 4 bases, leaving 13 bases between them. CDR1 KGHSH and CDR2 LQKENI come from the germline V gene. CDR3 size: 14 residues. CDR3 DNA: TGTGCCAGCTCGCCCGGGACGGAAGGAAACACCATATATTTT. Translated, it gives CASSPGTEGNTIYF.

The chain links TRBV7-6 to TRBJ2-1; 8 bases align to TRBD1. The CDR3 has 14 amino acids. Germline V gene data show CDR1 as SGHVS and CDR2 as FNYEAQ. The V and J ends lost 5 bases and 6 bases, in that order; junction bases with no gene match: 6. CDR3 sequence reads: CASSPVGQANEQFF. CDR3 DNA: TGTGCCAGCAGCCCAGTGGGACAGGCCAATGAGCAGTTCTTC.

DNA for the CDR3: TGTGCCAGCAGCTTACGGGGCTCGGGCTACGAGCAGTACTTC. Translation: CASSLRGSGYEQYF. V usage is TRBV5-6 and J usage is TRBJ2-7; D tentatively reads TRBD1 or TRBD2 (5 bases each). CDR1 is SGHDT and CDR2 is YYEEEE in the germline V gene. The V gene lost 2 bases and the J gene lost 3 bases, with 12 bases spanning the gap. The CDR3 is 14 residues long.

The genes are TRBV19 and TRBJ2-3; 15 bases are shared with TRBD2. CDR1 LNHDA and CDR2 SQIVND come from the germline V gene (reference sequence). The CDR3 sequence is 18 residues long. Losses at the gene ends were 5 bases for V and 5 bases for J; bases not matched to a gene: 11. The CDR3 here is CASSVYNPGLAGGDTQYF. The CDR3 bases are TGTGCCAGTAGTGTATACAACCCGGGACTAGCGGGGGGAGATACGCAGTATTTT.

The chain joins TRBV2 to TRBJ1-4, with TRBD1 as a possible D gene (6 bases). Trimming pared 6 bases from V and 8 bases from J, leaving 19 bases between. Germline loops: CDR1 SNHLY, CDR2 FYNNEI. The CDR3 is made up of 15 amino acids. The CDR3 bases are TGTGCCAGCAGGGACAGACAGGAGAGGGGAGAAAAACTGTTTTTT. It translates to CASRDRQERGEKLFF. The whole variable domain, remainder taken from reference TRBV2 and TRBJ1-4, is EPEVTQTPSHQVTQMGQEVILRCVPISNHLYFYWYRQILGQKVEFLVSFYNNEISEKSEIFDDQFSVERPDGSNFTLKIRSTKLEDSAMYFCASRDRQERGEKLFFGSGTQLSVL.

This clone has just a few counts. CDR3 region: CASSYSGNRAGYTF. The CDR3 coding sequence is TGTGCCAGCAGTTACTCAGGCAATCGGGCTGGCTACACCTTC. The rearrangement uses TRBV6-5 and TRBJ1-2; D ambiguous. CDR1 is MNHEY, CDR2 SVGAGI, per germline. The CDR3 totals 14 residues. The ends were cut back, 0 bases at V and 7 bases at J, with 12 bases in the middle.

The gene calls are TRBV4-3 and TRBJ2-7, with D perhaps TRBD2 (5 bases). The CDR3 has 17 residues. The germline V and J ends were trimmed by 0 bases and 4 bases, with 19 bases remaining between them. Germline assignment: CDR1 LGHNA and CDR2 YSLEER. Here the CDR3 reads CASSQDSVRSVSYEQYF. The CDR3 DNA sequence: TGCGCCAGCAGCCAAGATAGCGTCCGGAGTGTCTCGTACGAGCAGTACTTC.

V is TRBV19 and J is TRBJ1-5, with D maybe TRBD1 (5 bases). Trimming removed 3 bases from V and 9 bases from J, with 21 bases in between. The germline CDR1 and CDR2 sequences are LNHDA and SQIVND (reference sequence). The CDR3 has 16 residues. The chain's CDR3 is CASSISAGPAQGPQHF. As DNA, the CDR3 is TGTGCCAGTAGTATCTCGGCAGGGCCAGCTCAGGGGCCCCAGCATTTT.

The CDR3 DNA reads as TGTGCCAGCTCACTCAGGGGGGGGGACAATCAGCCCCAGCATTTT. It is translated as CASSLRGGDNQPQHF. This rearrangement joins TRBV18 to TRBJ1-5, with 7 bases that match TRBD1. CDR3 length: 15 residues. Germline trimming cut 4 bases from V and 3 bases from J; bases unmatched to any gene: 6. CDR1 and CDR2 (germline): KGHSH, LQKENI.

Here the CDR3 reads CASRGTGELSYTF. DNA for the CDR3: TGTGCCAGCAGGGGGACAGGGGAATTGAGCTACACCTTC. The chain carries TRBV6-6 and TRBJ1-2; 10 bases align to TRBD1. Trimming cost V 6 bases and J 9 bases; bases outside gene matches: 7. CDR1 is MNHNY, CDR2 SVGAGI, per germline (reference sequence). This CDR3 has 13 amino acids.